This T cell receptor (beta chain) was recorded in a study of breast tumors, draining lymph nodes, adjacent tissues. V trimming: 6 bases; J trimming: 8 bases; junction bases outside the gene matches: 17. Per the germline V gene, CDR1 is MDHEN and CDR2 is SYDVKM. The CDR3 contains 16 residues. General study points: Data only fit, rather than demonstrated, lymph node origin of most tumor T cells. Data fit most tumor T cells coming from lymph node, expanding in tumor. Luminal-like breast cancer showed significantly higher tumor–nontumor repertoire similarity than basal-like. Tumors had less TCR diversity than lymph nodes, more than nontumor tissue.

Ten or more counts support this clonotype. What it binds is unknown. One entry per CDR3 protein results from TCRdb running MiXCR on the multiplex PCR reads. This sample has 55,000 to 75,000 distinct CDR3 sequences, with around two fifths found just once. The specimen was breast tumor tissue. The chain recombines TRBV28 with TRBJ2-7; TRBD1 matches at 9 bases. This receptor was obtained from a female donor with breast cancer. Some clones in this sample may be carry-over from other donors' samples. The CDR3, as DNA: TGTGCCAGCAGAATCACTCCGGGACAGGGTCTACGAAAGCAGTACTTC. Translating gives CASRITPGQGLRKQYF.